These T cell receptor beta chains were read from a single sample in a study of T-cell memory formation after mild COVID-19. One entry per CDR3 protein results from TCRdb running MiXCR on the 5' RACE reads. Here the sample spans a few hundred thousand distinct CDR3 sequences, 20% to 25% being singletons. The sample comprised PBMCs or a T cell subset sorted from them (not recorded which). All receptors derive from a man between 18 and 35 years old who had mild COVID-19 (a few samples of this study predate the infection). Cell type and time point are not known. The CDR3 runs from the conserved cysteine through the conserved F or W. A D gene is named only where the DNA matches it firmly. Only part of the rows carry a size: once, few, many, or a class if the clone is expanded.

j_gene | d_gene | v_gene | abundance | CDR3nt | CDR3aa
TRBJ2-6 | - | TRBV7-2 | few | TGTGCCAGCAGCGCCGGACCGCGCTCTGGGGCCAACGTCCTGACTTTC | CASSAGPRSGANVLTF
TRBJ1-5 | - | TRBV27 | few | TGTGCCAGCCGCCCGGGGCTAAATCAGCCCCAGCATTTT | CASRPGLNQPQHF
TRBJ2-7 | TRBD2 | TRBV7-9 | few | TGTGCCAGCAGCTCTGGCGGGGGAGGCTACGAGCAGTACTTC | CASSSGGGGYEQYF
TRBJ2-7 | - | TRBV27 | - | TGTGCCAGCAGTTTCAAGTTTGGAGGCAGTACCTACGAGCAGTACTTC | CASSFKFGGSTYEQYF
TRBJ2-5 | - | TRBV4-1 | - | TGCGCCAGCAGCCGGAGGGTCTTAGGACAAAAAGAGACCCAGTACTTC | CASSRRVLGQKETQYF
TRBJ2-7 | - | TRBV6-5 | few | TGTGCCAGCAGCTGGGGACCAAGGGGCTACGAGCAGTACTTC | CASSWGPRGYEQYF
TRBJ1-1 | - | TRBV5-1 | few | TGCGCCAGCAGCTCGACAGGTTGGGGATCTCCTGAAGCTTTCTTT | CASSSTGWGSPEAFF
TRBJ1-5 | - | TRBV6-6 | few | TGTGCCAGCAGTTCGGTGGGGAGGCATGGCAATCAGCCCCAGCATTTT | CASSSVGRHGNQPQHF
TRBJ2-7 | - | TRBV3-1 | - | TGTGCCAGCAGCCTCCCAAGCATCTCCTACGAGCAGTACTTC | CASSLPSISYEQYF
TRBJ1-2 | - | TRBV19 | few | TGTGCCAGTAGTACTCCCGGACTTAACTATGGCTACACCTTC | CASSTPGLNYGYTF
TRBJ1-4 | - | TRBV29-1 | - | TGCAGCGTGTTTAGGGGGGCTAATGAAAAACTGTTTTTT | CSVFRGANEKLFF
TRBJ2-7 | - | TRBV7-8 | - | TGTGCCAGCAGCTACTCCGGGTCCCGATACGAGCAGTACTTC | CASSYSGSRYEQYF
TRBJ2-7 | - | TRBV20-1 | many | TGCAGTGCTAGAGATAGCAGGGTCTACGAGCAGTACTTC | CSARDSRVYEQYF
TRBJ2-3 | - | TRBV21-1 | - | TGTGCCAGCAGCAAAGAGGGGAGTTGTAGCGGGGGTACAGATACGCAGTATTTT | CASSKEGSCSGGTDTQYF
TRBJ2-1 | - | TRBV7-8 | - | TGTGCCAGCAGCTTAGTTTCAGGGTCGGGGTTCAATGAGCAGTTCTTC | CASSLVSGSGFNEQFF
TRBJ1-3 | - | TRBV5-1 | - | TGCGCCAGCAGCACGACAGCGGACAACACCATATATTTT | CASSTTADNTIYF
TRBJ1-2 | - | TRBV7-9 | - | TGTGCCAGCAGCTGGGAACCCCACTATGGCTACACCTTC | CASSWEPHYGYTF
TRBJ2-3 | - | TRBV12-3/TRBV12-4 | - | TGTGCCAGCAGTTTTAGACGTGAAATCGATACGCAGTATTTT | CASSFRREIDTQYF
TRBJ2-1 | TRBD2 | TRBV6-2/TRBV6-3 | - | TGTGCCAGCAAGGACATTACTAGCGAGTCGTTCTTC | CASKDITSESFF
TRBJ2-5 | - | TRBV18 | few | TGTGCCAGCTCACCAGGCACTGCAGAGACCCAGTACTTC | CASSPGTAETQYF
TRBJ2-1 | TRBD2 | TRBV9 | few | TGTGCCAGCAGCGGCACTAGCGGGGGGAACAATGAGCAGTTCTTC | CASSGTSGGNNEQFF
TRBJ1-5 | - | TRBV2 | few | TGTGCCAGCAGCCCGGGACTCCACAATCAGCCCCAGCATTTT | CASSPGLHNQPQHF
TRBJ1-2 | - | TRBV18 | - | TGTGCCAGCTCATCTCAGGGATGGGTAAACTATGGCTACACCTTC | CASSSQGWVNYGYTF
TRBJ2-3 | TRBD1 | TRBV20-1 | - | TGCAGTGCTCCGGACAGGGTCAGCACAGATACGCAGTATTTT | CSAPDRVSTDTQYF
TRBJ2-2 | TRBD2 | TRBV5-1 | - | TGCGCCAGCAGCTTGTTCATAACTAGCGGTAACACCGGGGAGCTGTTTTTT | CASSLFITSGNTGELFF
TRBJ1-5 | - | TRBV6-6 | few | TGTGCCAGCAGTTGGGACATCGAAAGCAATCAGCCCCAGCATTTT | CASSWDIESNQPQHF
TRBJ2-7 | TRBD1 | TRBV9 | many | TGTGCCAGCAGCGTAGGGACAGGGAGGTACGAGCAGTACTTC | CASSVGTGRYEQYF
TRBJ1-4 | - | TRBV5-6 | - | TGTGCCAGCAGTATTCTCAACTTTAATGAAAAACTGTTTTTT | CASSILNFNEKLFF
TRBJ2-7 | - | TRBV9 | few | TGTGCCAGCAGCGTAGAGGGTTATGGGGCCTACGAGCAGTACTTC | CASSVEGYGAYEQYF
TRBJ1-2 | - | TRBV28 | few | TGTGCCAGCAGTTTATTGTCCCGGCACTCGGCCGGGGGGGGCTACACCTTC | CASSLLSRHSAGGGYTF
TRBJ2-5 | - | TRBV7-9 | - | TGTGCCAGCAGTGGGTCCCGGGTCGACTGGTTGACCCAGTACTTC | CASSGSRVDWLTQYF
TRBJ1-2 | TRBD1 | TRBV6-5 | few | TGTGCCAGCAGTTACTCTCTGGGGACAGCTAACTATGGCTACACCTTC | CASSYSLGTANYGYTF
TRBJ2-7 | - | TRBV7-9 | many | TGTGCCAGCAGCTTATCTACCTTATTGGGACAGCAGTACTTC | CASSLSTLLGQQYF
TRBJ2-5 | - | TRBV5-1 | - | TGCGCCAGCAGCTTGGCCGCCCCACCGGAGACCCAGTACTTC | CASSLAAPPETQYF
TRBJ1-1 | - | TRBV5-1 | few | TGCGCCAGCAGCTTGGAAGTGGAAACTGAAGCTTTCTTT | CASSLEVETEAFF
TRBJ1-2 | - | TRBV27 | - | TGTGCCAGCAGAGCTAAAGGGTTGAGCTATGGCTACACCTTC | CASRAKGLSYGYTF
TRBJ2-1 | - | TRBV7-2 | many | TGTGCCAGCAGCCTGGGACGAAGGTATGAGCAGTTCTTC | CASSLGRRYEQFF
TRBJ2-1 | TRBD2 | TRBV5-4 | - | TGTGCCAGCAGCTGGACTAGCGATGAGCAGTTCTTC | CASSWTSDEQFF
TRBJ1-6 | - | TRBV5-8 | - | TGTGCCAGCAGCCCGAGGATCCGGAGCTCCTATAATTCACCCCTCCACTTT | CASSPRIRSSYNSPLHF
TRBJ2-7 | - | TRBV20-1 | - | TGCAGTGCTAGAGATCCGAGGGTATACTACGAGCAGTACTTC | CSARDPRVYYEQYF
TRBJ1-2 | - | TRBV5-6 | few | TGTGCCAGCAGCTTCGGCACGCGGGGCTACACCTTC | CASSFGTRGYTF